One sample yielded the 32 T cell receptor beta chains listed below, sequenced in a study of T cell responses to AZD1222 COVID-19 vaccine. Profiling relied on immunoSEQ multiplex PCR, and the TCRdb table lists in-frame clones only, not all of them. The sample lists fewer than 150,000 clones; 90% were seen once. This sample comprised peripheral blood, obtained on day 0 of AZD1222 vaccination. Receptors originate from an adult in good health.

This chain joins TRBV7-9 and TRBJ2-7; D ambiguous. The CDR3 loop spans 13 amino acids. V lost 5 bases and J 2 bases, leaving 10 bases between the germline ends. Germline V gene sequence: CDR1 SEHNR, CDR2 FQNEAQ (reference sequence). The CDR3 is CASSRTATYEQYF. The CDR3 coding sequence is TGTGCCAGCAGCAGAACAGCGACCTACGAGCAGTACTTC.

CDR3 amino acids: CASSMGEAMGYTF. The CDR3 DNA reads as TGTGCCAGTAGTATGGGAGAGGCAATGGGCTACACCTTC. This sequence joins TRBV19 and TRBJ1-2; D is uncertain. The germline V gene encodes CDR1 LNHDA and CDR2 SQIVND (reference sequence). The ends were cut back, 3 bases at V and 8 bases at J, with 13 bases in the middle. The CDR3 runs 13 residues.

The chain links TRBV2 to TRBJ2-3; 13 bases align to TRBD2. J was trimmed by 3 bases and V by 4 bases; bases with no gene match: 7. Looked up from germline, CDR1 is SNHLY and CDR2 is FYNNEI. The length of the CDR3 is 17 residues. In DNA form, the CDR3 reads TGTGCCAGCAGTGCTGGACTAGCGGGGGAGATAACAGATACGCAGTATTTT. This sequence encodes CASSAGLAGEITDTQYF.

This rearrangement joins TRBV7-9 to TRBJ2-3; TRBD2 agrees at 9 bases. Per the germline V gene, CDR1 is SEHNR and CDR2 is FQNEAQ (reference sequence). The CDR3 is 15 residues long. V dropped 3 bases and J dropped 3; count of bases not matched to a gene: 4. CDR3 amino acids: CASSFLAGRTDTQYF. The CDR3 DNA is TGTGCCAGCAGCTTCCTAGCGGGGAGGACAGATACGCAGTATTTT.

In its sample, this clone was seen a few times. This rearrangement joins TRBV11-3 to TRBJ2-5, with 10 bases fitting TRBD2. Germline CDR1 SGHNT, CDR2 YENEEA. The CDR3 length is 15 residues. Trimming removed 4 bases from V and 2 bases from J; junction bases left unmatched: 4. CDR3 amino acids: CASSSRTSGQETQYF. The CDR3, as DNA: TGTGCCAGCAGCTCCAGGACTAGCGGTCAAGAGACCCAGTACTTC.

In this sample, this clone turned up a few times. The V and J genes are TRBV4-2 and TRBJ2-3, with 9 bases matching TRBD2. This CDR3 contains 14 residues. Per germline, CDR1 LGHNA and CDR2 YNFKEQ. J was trimmed by 3 bases and V by 7 bases; bases with no gene match: 5. The CDR3 DNA reads as TGTGCCAGCAAAGCGGGAGGAGAAACAGATACGCAGTATTTT. Translation gives CASKAGGETDTQYF.

The chain couples TRBV12-5 to TRBJ1-5; D call uncertain. The germline CDR1 and CDR2 sequences are LGHNT and FRNRAP. The V end lost 7 bases, the J end lost 4 bases, and 14 bases lay between the germline ends. The CDR3 covers 14 residues. This CDR3 is CASEQDGGNQPQHF. The CDR3 bases are TGTGCTAGTGAGCAGGATGGAGGGAATCAGCCCCAGCATTTT.

The rearrangement uses TRBV28 and TRBJ1-2; no definite D call. CDR3 length equals 14 residues. CDR1 and CDR2 (germline): MDHEN, SYDVKM. The V gene lost 8 bases and the J gene lost 8 bases, with 21 bases spanning the gap. CDR3 loop: CASSSPQVKGGYTF. The CDR3 DNA reads TGTGCCAGCTCCAGCCCCCAGGTAAAGGGCGGCTACACCTTC.

The rearrangement links TRBV6-2 or TRBV6-3 to TRBJ1-1; 7 bases map to TRBD1. Trimming removed 2 bases from V and 5 bases from J; junction bases left unmatched: 11. The CDR3 totals 16 residues. Germline loops: CDR1 MNHEY, CDR2 SVGEGT. This CDR3 is CASSYAPGGVDTEAFF. Written as DNA, the CDR3 is TGTGCCAGCAGTTACGCTCCAGGGGGAGTAGATACTGAAGCTTTCTTT.

This sequence joins TRBV12-3 or TRBV12-4 and TRBJ1-4; D remains ambiguous. Trimming took 5 bases from V and 4 from J, leaving 5 bases between them. The CDR3 is made up of 12 amino acids. The CDR3 DNA sequence: TGTGCCAGCAGTCCCAATAATGAAAAACTGTTTTTT. This sequence encodes CASSPNNEKLFF.

The chain carries TRBV5-1 and TRBJ2-1; D ambiguous. The CDR3 totals 14 residues. The V gene's germline CDR1 is SGHRS and CDR2 YFSETQ. V lost 0 bases, J lost 8 bases, and 12 bases lay in between. The CDR3 loop reads CASSLELVWDEQFF. The DNA for the CDR3 is TGCGCCAGCAGCTTGGAACTGGTCTGGGATGAGCAGTTCTTC.

There are a few counts of this clone. This chain connects TRBV30 to TRBJ1-1, with 7 bases fitting TRBD1. The CDR3 has 12 residues. Germline CDR1 and CDR2: GTSNPN and SVGIG (reference sequence). V shed 7 bases, J shed 4 bases, and the junction held 6 bases outside the gene matches. The CDR3 here is CAYGQEPTEAFF. The CDR3 DNA is TGTGCCTACGGACAGGAACCCACTGAAGCTTTCTTT.

CDR3 region: CASSFGNDNYEQYF. The CDR3 DNA follows: TGTGCCAGCAGTTTTGGCAACGACAACTACGAGCAGTACTTC. This sequence joins TRBV6-6 and TRBJ2-7; D is unclear. Trimming shortened V by 4 bases and J by 3 bases, and 13 bases separated the two germline ends. Germline CDR1 reads MNHNY; CDR2 reads SVGAGI (reference sequence). The CDR3 is 14 residues long.

The J gene is TRBJ2-2, the V gene TRBV9; D may be TRBD1 or TRBD2 (6 bases each). Germline CDR1 is SGDLS and CDR2 is YYNGEE. The CDR3 runs to 16 residues. The ends were cut back, 7 bases at V and 3 bases at J, with 19 bases in the middle. The CDR3 here is CASQERGTNYTGELFF. CDR3 sequence (DNA): TGTGCCAGCCAAGAACGCGGGACAAATTACACCGGGGAGCTGTTTTTT. The full variable domain, completed using reference TRBV9 and TRBJ2-2, is DSGVTQTPKHLITATGQRVTLRCSPRSGDLSVYWYQQSLDQGLQFLIQYYNGEERAKGNILERFSAQQFPDLHSELNLSSLELGDSALYFCASQERGTNYTGELFFGEGSRLTVL.

The CDR3 sequence: CAISPGNGQNQPQHF. The CDR3 nucleotides read TGTGCCATCAGTCCAGGGAATGGTCAGAATCAGCCCCAGCATTTT. The V call is TRBV10-3, the J call TRBJ1-5; the D gene is possibly TRBD1 (5 bases). The CDR3 consists of 15 residues. V was clipped by 5 bases and J by 4 bases, with 15 bases between them. Per germline, CDR1 ENHRY and CDR2 SYGVKD.

The rearrangement joins TRBV5-4 to TRBJ2-2; TRBD1 agrees at 11 bases. From germline, CDR1 is SGHNT and CDR2 YYREEE (reference sequence). The V gene end was trimmed by 5 bases and the J gene end by 7 bases; junction bases not matched to a gene: 7. The CDR3 has 15 amino acids. Written as DNA, the CDR3 is TGTGCCAGCAGAAATGGACAGGGGGCATTCGGGGAGCTGTTTTTT. Translating it yields CASRNGQGAFGELFF.

V is TRBV7-2 and J is TRBJ2-1; D is possibly TRBD2 (6 bases). V was cut by 1 base and J by 8 bases, with 15 bases left in between. Germline CDR1 and CDR2: SGHTA and FQGNSA. The CDR3 extends over 15 amino acids. The CDR3: CASSLEASVLYEQFF. The CDR3 DNA reads as TGTGCCAGCAGCTTAGAGGCTAGCGTACTCTATGAGCAGTTCTTC.

V is TRBV11-2 and J is TRBJ1-1; tentatively, D is TRBD1 (5 bases). With 1 base removed from V and 1 base from J, the gap between germline ends came to 13 bases. Germline V CDR1 and CDR2: SGHAT, FQNNGV. This CDR3 is built from 16 residues. The CDR3 is CASSLAAGLPNTEAFF. The CDR3 bases are TGTGCCAGCAGCTTAGCGGCAGGGCTACCGAACACTGAAGCTTTCTTT.

This clone has a single count. The CDR3 here is CATADREVGGYTF. The CDR3 coding sequence is TGTGCCACCGCTGACAGGGAGGTGGGCGGCTACACCTTC. The chain is built from TRBV19 and TRBJ1-2, with TRBD1 identical over 7 bases. After removal of 10 bases from V and 8 bases from J, the junction contained 13 bases not matched to a gene. CDR1 is LNHDA and CDR2 is SQIVND in the germline V gene (reference sequence). The CDR3 length is 13 residues.

The chain couples TRBV5-3 to TRBJ1-2; D perhaps matches TRBD1 (5 bases). TRBV5-3 belongs to the ORF category, with a function that is uncertain. This CDR3 contains 17 residues. V was trimmed by 0 bases and J by 3 bases, leaving 18 bases between them. The CDR3 spells CARSLAPDQGGHYGYTF. The CDR3, as DNA: TGTGCCAGAAGCTTGGCCCCAGATCAGGGAGGACACTATGGCTACACCTTC.

V is TRBV18 and J is TRBJ2-2; the D gene could be TRBD1 or TRBD2 (6 bases each). Germline CDR1 reads KGHSH; CDR2 reads LQKENI. The CDR3 contains 19 residues. Trimming cost V 3 bases and J 0 bases, with 20 bases left between them. The CDR3 sequence: CASSPRRGAGDSNTGELFF. In DNA form, the CDR3 reads TGTGCCAGCTCACCCCGGCGTGGGGCAGGGGACTCGAACACCGGGGAGCTGTTTTTT.

In its sample, this clone was seen once. The chain has TRBV7-9 and TRBJ2-5, with 7 bases aligning to TRBD1. V trimming: 1 base; J trimming: 5 bases; junction bases outside the gene matches: 7. The CDR3 is 15 residues long. CDR1 and CDR2 (germline): SEHNR, FQNEAQ (reference sequence). The DNA of the CDR3 is TGTGCCAGCAGCTTAGAGGGACAGCCACCCGAGACCCAGTACTTC. Residues: CASSLEGQPPETQYF.

The DNA of the CDR3 is TGTGCCATCAGTGAGTCGGATTCGGTCGTGACCCAGTACTTC. Protein sequence: CAISESDSVVTQYF. The V gene is TRBV10-3, the J gene TRBJ2-5, with D uncertain. The CDR3 sequence is 14 residues long. The V gene lost 0 bases and the J gene lost 7 bases, with 12 bases spanning the gap. Germline V gene sequence: CDR1 ENHRY, CDR2 SYGVKD.

V usage is TRBV29-1 and J usage is TRBJ2-2, with D hard to call. This CDR3 comprises 12 residues. Trimming left V 5 bases short and J 3 bases short, with 7 bases between. The germline gives CDR1 SQVTM, CDR2 ANQGSEA. This chain's CDR3 is CSVFVDTGELFF. CDR3 DNA: TGCAGCGTTTTTGTAGACACCGGGGAGCTGTTTTTT.

The V gene is TRBV10-1, the J gene TRBJ1-2; 8 bases match TRBD1. The CDR3 totals 16 residues. Trimming at V came to 3 bases and at J to 7 bases, leaving 13 bases not matched to a gene. The germline CDR1 and CDR2 sequences are WNHNN and SYGVQD (reference sequence). The CDR3 bases are TGCGCCAGCAGTGAAGGTAGGGACAGGAAAAGGGGTGGCTACACCTTC. Protein product: CASSEGRDRKRGGYTF.

V usage is TRBV12-3 or TRBV12-4 and J usage is TRBJ2-7, with D perhaps TRBD1 (5 bases). Trimming cost V 5 bases and J 3 bases, with 11 bases left between them. This CDR3 is built from 13 residues. The CDR3 sequence is CASSRQLNYEQYF. For the CDR3, the DNA is TGTGCCAGCAGTCGACAGCTCAACTACGAGCAGTACTTC.

The genes are TRBV27 and TRBJ1-1; 11 bases match TRBD1. This CDR3 has 15 residues. In germline, CDR1 is MNHEY, CDR2 SMNVEV (reference sequence). Unmatched junction bases numbered 6, after V lost 5 bases and J lost 4 bases. The CDR3 loop is CASSPRTGGSTEAFF. DNA for the CDR3: TGTGCCAGCAGTCCGAGGACAGGGGGCTCCACTGAAGCTTTCTTT.

The V gene is TRBV5-6, the J gene TRBJ2-3; 7 bases are shared with TRBD1. The junction had 7 bases not matched to a gene; V was cut back by 1 base and J by 5 bases. The germline gives CDR1 SGHDT, CDR2 YYEEEE. This CDR3 has 15 residues. CDR3 residues: CASSLFGTEKDTQYF. For the CDR3, the DNA is TGTGCCAGCAGCTTGTTCGGGACAGAGAAAGATACGCAGTATTTT. The whole variable domain, remainder taken from reference TRBV5-6 and TRBJ2-3, is DAGVTQSPTHLIKTRGQQVTLRCSPKSGHDTVSWYQQALGQGPQFIFQYYEEEERQRGNFPDRFSGHQFPNYSSELNVNALLLGDSALYLCASSLFGTEKDTQYFGPGTRLTVL.

The chain recombines TRBV4-2 with TRBJ1-4; D possibly corresponds to TRBD1 (5 bases). V was pared by 5 bases and J by 7 bases, with 17 bases between. Per the germline V gene, CDR1 is LGHNA and CDR2 is YNFKEQ. The CDR3 has 15 amino acids. The CDR3 DNA reads TGTGCCAGCAGCTACCGGGGGGATCAACGTGAAAAACTGTTTTTT. Translating gives CASSYRGDQREKLFF.

The V gene is TRBV24-1, the J gene TRBJ1-2; TRBD1 is a possible D gene (5 bases). Trimming removed 2 bases from V and 7 bases from J, with 7 bases in between. CDR3 length: 12 amino acids. Germline assignment: CDR1 KGHDR and CDR2 SFDVKD. The CDR3 coding sequence is TGTGCCACCAGTGATTCTGGGGCTGGCTACACCTTC. Translation: CATSDSGAGYTF.

The V and J genes are TRBV11-3 and TRBJ2-3; either TRBD1 or TRBD2 may supply D (5 bases each). Germline V CDR1 and CDR2: SGHNT, YENEEA. CDR3 length: 14 residues. V shed 4 bases and J shed 0 bases, with 8 bases lying between them. The DNA for the CDR3 is TGTGCCAGCAGCTCGGGACCCAGCACAGATACGCAGTATTTT. This codes for CASSSGPSTDTQYF.

This chain connects TRBV11-3 to TRBJ2-3, with a possible D match to TRBD2 (6 bases). The CDR3 length is 15 residues. Trimming stripped 2 bases from V and 2 bases from J, with 11 bases between. Germline lookup yields CDR1 SGHNT and CDR2 YENEEA. The CDR3 sequence is CASSLYSGPTDTQYF. Here the CDR3 DNA reads TGTGCCAGCAGCTTATACAGCGGGCCCACAGATACGCAGTATTTT.